Presented here are 21 T cell receptor beta chains from one specimen sequenced in a study of blood T cell repertoires in COVID-19. The data were produced by immunoSEQ multiplex PCR, yet TCRdb's version contains in-frame clones alone and is incomplete. The table has just over 150,000 clones, 70% to 85% seen once. The sequencing input was peripheral blood. The receptors derive from a woman of 80 years or more with acute or convalescent COVID-19.

The table lists this clone with a count of one. The CDR3 spells CASSPQGAQGYTF. The DNA of the CDR3 is TGCGCCAGCAGCCCACAGGGGGCACAGGGCTACACCTTC. This chain joins TRBV5-1 and TRBJ1-2, with 9 bases identical to TRBD1. The CDR3 length is 13 residues. The germline V gene has CDR1 SGHRS and CDR2 YFSETQ. J lost 8 bases, V lost 4 bases, and 6 bases had no gene match.

The rearrangement uses TRBV7-9 and TRBJ1-1; TRBD1 agrees at 9 bases. Germline V gene sequence: CDR1 SEHNR, CDR2 FQNEAQ (reference sequence). The trim removed 5 bases at V and 3 bases at J, leaving 4 bases unmatched. The CDR3 is 14 residues long. Written as DNA, the CDR3 is TGTGCCAGCAGCGCGGGGGACAGGGACACTGAAGCTTTCTTT. The encoded protein is CASSAGDRDTEAFF.

The chain has TRBV19 and TRBJ1-6; unclear D gene. CDR3 length: 14 amino acids. Germline CDR1 and CDR2: LNHDA and SQIVND (reference sequence). The ends were cut back, 1 base at V and 6 bases at J, with 7 bases in the middle. The CDR3 loop reads CASSIGARNSPLHF. CDR3 in DNA: TGTGCCAGTAGTATAGGGGCCCGTAATTCACCCCTCCACTTT.

V usage is TRBV14 and J usage is TRBJ1-1, with a possible D match to TRBD1 (5 bases). The ends were cut back, 3 bases at V and 0 bases at J, with 11 bases in the middle. The CDR3 loop spans 15 amino acids. The germline CDR1 and CDR2 sequences are SGHDN and FVKESK. The DNA for the CDR3 is TGTGCCAGCAGCCAGCAGGGAAGCATGAACACTGAAGCTTTCTTT. This gives the protein CASSQQGSMNTEAFF.

Worth noting for this clone: Sequence at one end of the junction differs from germline and may be a read error. The chain joins TRBV6-5 to TRBJ1-2; D is unresolved. Germline CDR1 is MNHEY and CDR2 is SVGAGI. There are 14 residues in the CDR3. CDR3 coding DNA: TGTGCCAGCAGTTACTCGGAGGGCCACTATGGCCACACCTTC. Translation: CASSYSEGHYGHTF.

The chain is built from TRBV25-1 and TRBJ2-1; possibly TRBD1 for D (5 bases). Germline loops: CDR1 MGHDK, CDR2 SYGVNS. This CDR3 has 13 amino acids. V lost 7 bases, J lost 4 bases, and 11 bases lay in between. CDR3 nucleotide sequence: TGTGCCAGCATGGGGCAGGTATACAATGAGCAGTTCTTC. Its translation: CASMGQVYNEQFF.

This chain links TRBV29-1 with TRBJ2-1; 11 bases line up with TRBD1. Per the germline V gene, CDR1 is SQVTM and CDR2 is ANQGSEA. V lost 7 bases, J lost 2 bases, and 10 bases stayed unmatched. The length of the CDR3 is 16 residues. The CDR3 DNA is TGCAGCGCCGGGACAGGGGGTCACGGAGCCTACAATGAGCAGTTCTTC. Translating gives CSAGTGGHGAYNEQFF.

The chain links TRBV10-1 to TRBJ1-1, with 10 bases fitting TRBD1. The V segment lost 4 bases and the J segment 4 bases; nucleotides outside the gene matches: 6. The CDR3 sequence is 15 residues long. The germline V gene has CDR1 WNHNN and CDR2 SYGVQD (reference sequence). CDR3 sequence (DNA): TGCGCCAGCAGTGGGGGACAGGGGATTGGCACTGAAGCTTTCTTT. Protein product: CASSGGQGIGTEAFF.

The chain recombines TRBV25-1 with TRBJ2-6; TRBD2 is a possible D gene (6 bases). The CDR3 covers 14 residues. CDR1 and CDR2 from the germline V gene are MGHDK and SYGVNS. Trimming removed 5 bases at V and 9 bases at J, with 14 bases between. The CDR3 DNA follows: TGTGCCAGCAGTCCAGCCGGGGGTGACAACGTCCTGACTTTC. Translation gives CASSPAGGDNVLTF. Supplemented by reference TRBV25-1 and TRBJ2-6, the full variable domain reads EADIYQTPRYLVIGTGKKITLECSQTMGHDKMYWYQQDPGMELHLIHYSYGVNSTEKGDLSSESTVSRIRTEHFPLTLESARPSHTSQYLCASSPAGGDNVLTFGAGSRLTVL.

The genes are TRBV20-1 and TRBJ2-1, with 12 bases that match TRBD2. Germline-derived CDR1 and CDR2 are DFQATT and SNEGSKA (reference sequence). The V segment lost 3 bases and the J segment 6 bases; nucleotides outside the gene matches: 21. The CDR3 consists of 20 residues. The chain's CDR3 is CSASKPGRRLAGAQVNEQFF. For the CDR3, the DNA is TGCAGTGCTAGTAAGCCCGGACGGAGACTAGCGGGAGCTCAAGTCAATGAGCAGTTCTTC.

This rearrangement joins TRBV7-9 to TRBJ1-4; possibly TRBD1 for D (5 bases). The CDR3 has 15 amino acids. Deletions cut 5 bases from V and 5 bases from J, with 15 bases between. Germline V gene lookup returns CDR1 SEHNR and CDR2 FQNEAQ (reference sequence). As DNA, the CDR3 is TGTGCCAGCAGCCCGTCATGGGGGAGGAATGAAAAACTGTTTTTT. Its translation is CASSPSWGRNEKLFF.

This sequence joins TRBV6-5 and TRBJ2-1; maybe TRBD2 (6 bases). Germline assignment: CDR1 MNHEY and CDR2 SVGAGI. This CDR3 has 15 amino acids. The V end was cut by 6 bases, the J end by 6 bases, with 18 bases between. The CDR3 is CASRTGGGATNEQFF. The CDR3, as DNA: TGTGCCAGCAGAACGGGTGGCGGGGCAACCAATGAGCAGTTCTTC.

This chain uses TRBV10-1 with TRBJ2-2; 14 bases agree with TRBD2. Germline-derived CDR1 and CDR2 are WNHNN and SYGVQD (reference sequence). The V segment lost 4 bases and the J segment 5 bases; nucleotides outside the gene matches: 6. The CDR3 spans 17 residues. The CDR3 region has the DNA TGCGCCAGCAGTGGGCCGGGACTAGCGGGAGATACCGGGGAGCTGTTTTTT. Amino acids: CASSGPGLAGDTGELFF.

The J gene is TRBJ1-5, the V gene TRBV6-4; D not certain. Germline CDR1 MRHNA, CDR2 SNTAGT. This CDR3 is built from 13 residues. V was shortened by 9 bases and J by 0 bases, with 9 bases between the two germline ends. The chain's CDR3 is CARWQISNQPQHF. CDR3 nucleotides: TGTGCCAGGTGGCAGATTAGCAATCAGCCCCAGCATTTT.

The chain carries TRBV14 and TRBJ1-1; 7 nucleotides match TRBD1. CDR1 and CDR2 (germline): SGHDN, FVKESK. The CDR3 extends over 13 amino acids. Trimming took 6 bases from V and 4 from J; bases not matched to a gene: 5. CDR3 bases: TGTGCCAGCAGGGACAGGAGCGCCACTGAAGCTTTCTTT. It is translated as CASRDRSATEAFF.

This chain joins TRBV30 and TRBJ2-1; the D gene is possibly TRBD1 (5 bases). This CDR3 has 14 residues. V was clipped by 7 bases and J by 0 bases, with 13 bases between them. Germline CDR1 GTSNPN, CDR2 SVGIG (reference sequence). In DNA form, the CDR3 reads TGTGCCTTAATTAGGACACCCTCCTACAATGAGCAGTTCTTC. It is translated as CALIRTPSYNEQFF.

The chain uses TRBV7-9 and TRBJ2-7; TRBD2 aligns across 14 bases. Germline CDR1 is SEHNR and CDR2 is FQNEAQ (reference sequence). The CDR3 has 16 amino acids. V lost 5 bases and J lost 4; bases outside the gene matches: 7. The CDR3 DNA sequence: TGTGCCAGCAGCCTGGGACTAGCGGGAGTAGGGTACGAGCAGTACTTC. Translation gives CASSLGLAGVGYEQYF.

This rearrangement joins TRBV30 to TRBJ1-3; D unresolved. The V end was cut by 4 bases, the J end by 4 bases, with 14 bases between. This CDR3 is 14 amino acids long. Looked up from germline, CDR1 is GTSNPN and CDR2 is SVGIG (reference sequence). CDR3 DNA: TGTGCCTGGACCAGCCCCCCGGGGGGAAACACCATATATTTT. Its protein is CAWTSPPGGNTIYF.

V gene TRBV12-3 or TRBV12-4 combines with J gene TRBJ1-4; 7 bases line up with TRBD1. Unmatched junction bases numbered 4, after V lost 4 bases and J lost 8 bases. CDR3 size: 13 residues. CDR3 sequence (DNA): TGTGCCAGCAGTTCCTTACAGGGGGAAAAACTGTTTTTT. Amino acid sequence: CASSSLQGEKLFF.

The chain recombines TRBV5-6 with TRBJ1-2; TRBD1 aligns across 8 bases. The CDR3 runs to 15 residues. From germline, CDR1 is SGHDT and CDR2 YYEEEE. Trimming took 0 bases from V and 0 from J; bases not matched to a gene: 1. CDR3 sequence reads: CASSLEQGANYGYTF. CDR3 bases: TGTGCCAGCAGCTTGGAACAGGGGGCTAACTATGGCTACACCTTC.

This rearrangement joins TRBV15 to TRBJ2-3; 7 positions match TRBD1. CDR1 and CDR2 from the germline V gene are LNHNV and YYDKDF (reference sequence). The CDR3 loop spans 18 amino acids. V was clipped by 1 base and J by 0 bases; unmatched bases: 10. The chain's CDR3 is CATSRGRDSHLSTDTQYF. CDR3 bases: TGTGCCACCAGCAGAGGCCGGGACAGCCATTTGAGCACAGATACGCAGTATTTT.